This is a list of T cell receptor beta chains from one sample in a study of OX40 agonist ivuxolimab in advanced cancers. This table comes from immunoSEQ multiplex PCR, and its TCRdb copy is limited to in-frame clones, with some not included. The data show some 140,000 clones, over 75% seen once. Sequencing was performed on CD4+ or CD8+ T cells sorted from blood, taken in a trial of the OX40 agonist ivuxolimab. The receptors derive from an adult with an advanced solid tumor such as melanoma, head and neck, liver or kidney cancer. Both conserved end residues are part of each CDR3. D genes are given only for firm matches. The listing skips clone size in some rows; elsewhere it reads once, few, many or a size class.

TRBV28	.	14	TRBJ2-7	TRBD2	TGTGCCAGCAGAACTAGCGGGAGGGACTACGAGCAGTACTTC	CASRTSGRDYEQYF
TRBV5-1	.	11	TRBJ2-5	.	TGCGCCAGCAGCTTGGCTGAGACCCAGTACTTC	CASSLAETQYF
TRBV9	.	14	TRBJ1-2	TRBD1	TGTGCCAGCACCGGGACAGGGGGCGCCTATGGCTACACCTTC	CASTGTGGAYGYTF
TRBV11-2	.	17	TRBJ1-2	.	TGTGCCAGCAGCTTAGATAGCACACAGGGCCTATACTATGGCTACACCTTC	CASSLDSTQGLYYGYTF
TRBV11-3	.	18	TRBJ1-4	.	TGTGCCAGCAGCTCATCCCCCCTCGCGGGGGGCACTAATGAAAAACTGTTTTTT	CASSSSPLAGGTNEKLFF
TRBV29-1	.	13	TRBJ2-5	.	TGCAGCGTTCCTGAGAAATTCCAAGAGACCCAGTACTTC	CSVPEKFQETQYF
TRBV30	.	16	TRBJ2-1	TRBD2	TGTGCCACAGGCCGACAGCGGGAGGGCGTCAACAATGAGCAGTTCTTC	CATGRQREGVNNEQFF
TRBV27	.	14	TRBJ2-7	TRBD1	TGTGCCAGCAGTTTCGACAGGGGGACCTACGAGCAGTACTTC	CASSFDRGTYEQYF
TRBV7-9	.	19	TRBJ1-1	.	TGTGCCAGCAGCTTAGGGCATTGGGGCAGGACTGAGATGAACACTGAAGCTTTCTTT	CASSLGHWGRTEMNTEAFF
TRBV4-2	.	16	TRBJ1-5	.	TGTGCCAGCAGCCCGGCTAGAGGTACGAGCAATCAGCCCCAGCATTTT	CASSPARGTSNQPQHF
TRBV6-6	once	15	TRBJ2-2	.	TGTGCCAGCAGTCGGGCAGGGAAGGGGGAGGGGGAGCTGTTTTTT	CASSRAGKGEGELFF
TRBV19	.	14	TRBJ1-5	TRBD1	TGTGCCAGTAGTATGACAGGGGGGAATCAGCCCCAGCATTTT	CASSMTGGNQPQHF
TRBV5-1	.	16	TRBJ2-3	TRBD1	TGCGCCAGCAGCCTCCCCCGGACAGGGGCTCCAGATACGCAGTATTTT	CASSLPRTGAPDTQYF
TRBV12-5	.	15	TRBJ2-3	TRBD2	TGTGCTAGTGGTTTGGGAGCGGGAGACACAGATACGCAGTATTTT	CASGLGAGDTDTQYF
TRBV10-3	.	15	TRBJ1-2	TRBD1	TGTGCCATCAGCTCGAGGGACAGTTCCCCCTATGGCTACACCTTC	CAISSRDSSPYGYTF
TRBV5-1	.	15	TRBJ2-3	.	TGCGCCAGCAGCTTGGTCCCACCTTCCACAGATACGCAGTATTTT	CASSLVPPSTDTQYF
TRBV7-3	.	18	TRBJ2-2	TRBD2	TGTGCCAGCAGCTTAAGATCCGGACTAGCGGGCCCAACCGGGGAGCTGTTTTTT	CASSLRSGLAGPTGELFF
TRBV28	.	18	TRBJ2-1	.	TGTGCCAGCAGTTTCCTAACCGGGACCCCGAGCTCCTACAATGAGCAGTTCTTC	CASSFLTGTPSSYNEQFF
TRBV7-2	once	12	TRBJ2-1	.	TGTGCCAGCAGCCAAGATTACAATGAGCAGTTCTTC	CASSQDYNEQFF
TRBV4-1	.	15	TRBJ1-1	TRBD1	TGCGCCAGCAGCCACCAACAGGGGACCTGGACTGAAGCTTTCTTT	CASSHQQGTWTEAFF
TRBV28	.	16	TRBJ2-2	.	TGTGCCAGCAGCCGGCTACAGGATTCGAACACCGGGGAGCTGTTTTTT	CASSRLQDSNTGELFF
TRBV5-5	.	15	TRBJ2-3	TRBD2	TGTGCCAGCAGCATGTTGGGGGGGTGGACAGATACGCAGTATTTT	CASSMLGGWTDTQYF
TRBV9	.	17	TRBJ2-7	TRBD1	TGTGCCAGCAGCGTAGGAGATTCGGGGACAGGGACTTACGAGCAGTACTTC	CASSVGDSGTGTYEQYF
TRBV2	.	18	TRBJ2-1	TRBD2	TGTGCCACCACCGGTCATAACCTAGCGGGAGTTTTCTACAATGAGCAGTTCTTC	CATTGHNLAGVFYNEQFF
TRBV18	.	16	TRBJ2-2	TRBD2	TGTGCCAGCTCACCTTCCGGGGGGAGCAACACCGGGGAGCTGTTTTTT	CASSPSGGSNTGELFF
TRBV19	.	16	TRBJ1-5	TRBD1	TGTGCCAGTAGTCCCCGGGAGGGGGCGGCTCATCAGCCCCAGCATTTT	CASSPREGAAHQPQHF
TRBV7-2	.	15	TRBJ1-1	.	TGTGCCAGCAGCTTAGGTGGGGGTTTGAACACTGAAGCTTTCTTT	CASSLGGGLNTEAFF
TRBV28	.	13	TRBJ1-5	.	TGTGCCAGCAAACAAGATAGCAATCAGCCCCAGCATTTT	CASKQDSNQPQHF
TRBV9	.	14	TRBJ1-1	.	TGTGCCAGCAGCGTGTTGCCGGAGAACACTGAAGCTTTCTTT	CASSVLPENTEAFF
TRBV25-1	.	15	TRBJ1-4	TRBD1	TGTGCCAGCAGTGAATTCAGGGGGGCAGATGAAAAACTGTTTTTT	CASSEFRGADEKLFF
TRBV5-1	.	18	TRBJ1-1	TRBD1	TGCGCCAGCAGCATAACCCCGGGACAGGGGAGGACGAACACTGAAGCTTTCTTT	CASSITPGQGRTNTEAFF
TRBV9	.	15	TRBJ2-7	.	TGTGCCAGCAGCGTAGAAGGAGGGAGCGTCCACGAGCAGTACTTC	CASSVEGGSVHEQYF
TRBV5-1	.	19	TRBJ2-1	.	TGCGCCAGCAGCTTTCCTAACTCCGGGACTCCTAGCTCCTACAATGAGCAGTTCTTC	CASSFPNSGTPSSYNEQFF
TRBV5-8	.	15	TRBJ2-2	TRBD2	TGTGCCAGCAGCCCAGGACTAGCGGGAGCCGGGGAGCTGTTTTTT	CASSPGLAGAGELFF
TRBV5-4	.	14	TRBJ2-5	.	TGTGCCAGCAGCCCCCAGGGGGGTGATGAGACCCAGTACTTC	CASSPQGGDETQYF
TRBV4-1	.	13	TRBJ2-5	.	TGCGCCAGCCGTAGGACGGCCCAAGAGACCCAGTACTTC	CASRRTAQETQYF
TRBV4-2	once	17	TRBJ1-5	TRBD1	TGTGCCAGCAGCCAACAAGACAGGGGGCGGTTCGATCAGCCCCAGCATTTT	CASSQQDRGRFDQPQHF
TRBV5-1	.	14	TRBJ1-5	.	TGCGCCAGCAGCCCGGGTGGGGGTTCACAGCCCCAGCATTTT	CASSPGGGSQPQHF
TRBV15	.	15	TRBJ2-7	.	TGTGCCACCAGCAGAGAACAGGGATCAACCTACGAGCAGTACTTC	CATSREQGSTYEQYF
TRBV18	.	15	TRBJ1-5	TRBD1	TGTGCCAGCTCACCGGCGGACAGGAGCAATCAGCTCCAGCATTTT	CASSPADRSNQLQHF